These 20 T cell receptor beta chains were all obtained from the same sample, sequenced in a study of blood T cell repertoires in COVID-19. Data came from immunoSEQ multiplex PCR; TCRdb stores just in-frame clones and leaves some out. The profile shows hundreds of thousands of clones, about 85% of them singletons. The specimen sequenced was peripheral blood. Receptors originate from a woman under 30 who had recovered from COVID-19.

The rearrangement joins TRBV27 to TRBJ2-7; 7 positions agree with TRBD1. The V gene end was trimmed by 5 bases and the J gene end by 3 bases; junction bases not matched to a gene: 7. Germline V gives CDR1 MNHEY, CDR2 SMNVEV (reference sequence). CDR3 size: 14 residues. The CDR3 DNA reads TGTGCCAGCAGTCCTACTCAGGGGGTCTACGAGCAGTACTTC. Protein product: CASSPTQGVYEQYF.

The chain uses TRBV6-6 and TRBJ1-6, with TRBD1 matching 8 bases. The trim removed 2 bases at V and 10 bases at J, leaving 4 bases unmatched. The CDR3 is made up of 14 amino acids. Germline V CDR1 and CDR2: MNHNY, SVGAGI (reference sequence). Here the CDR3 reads CASSYAGGDSPLHF. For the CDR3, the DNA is TGTGCCAGCAGTTACGCAGGGGGCGACTCACCCCTCCACTTT.

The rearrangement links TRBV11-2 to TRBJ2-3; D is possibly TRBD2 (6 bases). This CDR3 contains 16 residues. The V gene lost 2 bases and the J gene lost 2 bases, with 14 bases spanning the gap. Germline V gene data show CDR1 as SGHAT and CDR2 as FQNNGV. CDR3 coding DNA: TGTGCCAGCAGCTTATTGGGCGGGATAAACACAGATACGCAGTATTTT. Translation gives CASSLLGGINTDTQYF.

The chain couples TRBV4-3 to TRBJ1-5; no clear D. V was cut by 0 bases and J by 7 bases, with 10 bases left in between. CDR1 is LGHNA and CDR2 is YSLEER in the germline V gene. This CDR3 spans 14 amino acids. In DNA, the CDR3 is TGCGCCAGCAGCCAAGACCTATTATGGCAGCCCCAGCATTTT. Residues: CASSQDLLWQPQHF.

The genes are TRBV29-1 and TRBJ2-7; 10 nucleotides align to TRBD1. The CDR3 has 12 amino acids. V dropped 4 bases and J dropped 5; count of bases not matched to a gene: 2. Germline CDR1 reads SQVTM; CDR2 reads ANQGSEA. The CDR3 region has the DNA TGCAGCGTTGGACAGGGGGCCCACGAGCAGTACTTC. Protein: CSVGQGAHEQYF.

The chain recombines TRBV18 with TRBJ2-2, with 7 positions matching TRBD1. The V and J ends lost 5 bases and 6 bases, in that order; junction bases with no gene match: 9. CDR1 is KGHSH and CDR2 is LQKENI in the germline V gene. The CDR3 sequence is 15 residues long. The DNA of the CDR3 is TGTGCCAGCTCATTCAGACAGGGTATTTCCGGGGAGCTGTTTTTT. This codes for CASSFRQGISGELFF.

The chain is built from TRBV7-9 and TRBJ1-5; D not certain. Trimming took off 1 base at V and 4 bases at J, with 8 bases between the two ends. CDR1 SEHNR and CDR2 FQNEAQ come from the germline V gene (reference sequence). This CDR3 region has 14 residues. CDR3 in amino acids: CASSLEDWNQPQHF. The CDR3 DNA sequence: TGTGCCAGCAGCTTAGAGGACTGGAATCAGCCCCAGCATTTT.

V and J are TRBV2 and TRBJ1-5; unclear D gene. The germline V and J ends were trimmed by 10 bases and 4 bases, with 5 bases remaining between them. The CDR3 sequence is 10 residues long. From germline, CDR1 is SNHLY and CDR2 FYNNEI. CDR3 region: CATPNQPQHF. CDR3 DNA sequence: TGTGCCACCCCGAATCAGCCCCAGCATTTT.

The CDR3 DNA reads as TGTGCCAGCAGTTACTCGACAGGGGTGGAAGAGACCCAGTACTTC. Translated: CASSYSTGVEETQYF. The rearrangement joins TRBV6-6 to TRBJ2-5; 8 bases agree with TRBD1. The CDR3 covers 15 residues. V lost 0 bases, J lost 3 bases, and 3 bases stayed unmatched. CDR1 is MNHNY and CDR2 is SVGAGI in the germline V gene (reference sequence).

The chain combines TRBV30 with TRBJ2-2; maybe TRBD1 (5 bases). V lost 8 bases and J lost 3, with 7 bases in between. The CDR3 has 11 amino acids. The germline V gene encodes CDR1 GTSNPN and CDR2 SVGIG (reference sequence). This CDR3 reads CAGADTGELFF. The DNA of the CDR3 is TGTGCCGGGGCAGACACCGGGGAGCTGTTTTTT.

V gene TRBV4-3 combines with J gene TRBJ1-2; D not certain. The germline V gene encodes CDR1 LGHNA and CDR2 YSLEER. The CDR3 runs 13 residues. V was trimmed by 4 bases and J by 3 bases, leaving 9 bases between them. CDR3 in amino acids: CASSPTGYYGYTF. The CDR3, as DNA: TGCGCCAGCAGCCCTACGGGGTACTATGGCTACACCTTC.

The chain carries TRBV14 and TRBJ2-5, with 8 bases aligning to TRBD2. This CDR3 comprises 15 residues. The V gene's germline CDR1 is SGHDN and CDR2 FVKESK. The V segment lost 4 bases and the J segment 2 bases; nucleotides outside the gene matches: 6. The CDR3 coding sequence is TGTGCCAGCAGCCTTCTAGCGGGCCGACAAGAGACCCAGTACTTC. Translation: CASSLLAGRQETQYF.

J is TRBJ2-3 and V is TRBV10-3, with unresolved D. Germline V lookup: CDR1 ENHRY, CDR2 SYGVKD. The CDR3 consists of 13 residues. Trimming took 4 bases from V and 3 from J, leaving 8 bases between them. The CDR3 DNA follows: TGTGCCATCAGTGTCCTAAGTACAGATACGCAGTATTTT. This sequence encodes CAISVLSTDTQYF.

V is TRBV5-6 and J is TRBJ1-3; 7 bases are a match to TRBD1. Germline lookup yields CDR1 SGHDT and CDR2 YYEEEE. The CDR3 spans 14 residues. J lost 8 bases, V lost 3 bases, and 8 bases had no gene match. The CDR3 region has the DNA TGTGCCAGCAGCTCCAGGGCCAGGGGGGACACCATATATTTT. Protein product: CASSSRARGDTIYF.

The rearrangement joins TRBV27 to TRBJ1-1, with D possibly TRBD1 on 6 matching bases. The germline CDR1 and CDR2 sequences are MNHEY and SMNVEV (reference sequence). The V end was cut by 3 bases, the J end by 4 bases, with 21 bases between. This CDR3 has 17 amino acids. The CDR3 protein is CASSLVFQGWDSTEAFF. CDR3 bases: TGTGCCAGCAGTTTGGTATTCCAGGGGTGGGATAGCACTGAAGCTTTCTTT.

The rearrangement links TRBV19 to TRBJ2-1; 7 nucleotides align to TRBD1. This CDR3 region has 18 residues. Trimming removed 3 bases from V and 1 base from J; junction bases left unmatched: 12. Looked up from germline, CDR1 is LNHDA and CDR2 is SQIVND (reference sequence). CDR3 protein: CASSISPDRDVSYNEQFF. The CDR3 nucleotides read TGTGCCAGTAGTATCTCACCCGACAGGGACGTTTCCTACAATGAGCAGTTCTTC.

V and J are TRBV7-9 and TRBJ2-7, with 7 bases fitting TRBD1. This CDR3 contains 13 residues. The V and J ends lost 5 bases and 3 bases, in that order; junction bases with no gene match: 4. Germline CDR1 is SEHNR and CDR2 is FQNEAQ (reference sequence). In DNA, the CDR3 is TGTGCCAGCAGCCCGGGGACAGACTACGAGCAGTACTTC. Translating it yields CASSPGTDYEQYF. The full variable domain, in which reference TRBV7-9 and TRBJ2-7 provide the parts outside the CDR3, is DTGVSQNPRHKITKRGQNVTFRCDPISEHNRLYWYRQTLGQGPEFLTYFQNEAQLEKSRLLSDRFSAERPKGSFSTLEIQRTEQGDSAMYLCASSPGTDYEQYFGPGTRLTVT.

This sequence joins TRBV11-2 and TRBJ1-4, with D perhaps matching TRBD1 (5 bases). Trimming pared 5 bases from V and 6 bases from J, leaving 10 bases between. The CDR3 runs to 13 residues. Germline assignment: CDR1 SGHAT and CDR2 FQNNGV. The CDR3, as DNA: TGTGCCAGCAGCCTCGAGACAGATGAAAAACTGTTTTTT. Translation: CASSLETDEKLFF. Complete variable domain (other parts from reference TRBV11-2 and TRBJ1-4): EAGVAQSPRYKIIEKRQSVAFWCNPISGHATLYWYQQILGQGPKLLIQFQNNGVVDDSQLPKDRFSAERLKGVDSTLKIQPAKLEDSAVYLCASSLETDEKLFFGSGTQLSVL.

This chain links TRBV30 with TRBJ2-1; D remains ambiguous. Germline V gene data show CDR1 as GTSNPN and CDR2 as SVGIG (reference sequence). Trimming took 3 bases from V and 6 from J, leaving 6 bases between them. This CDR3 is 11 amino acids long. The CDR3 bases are TGTGCCTGGAGGAGAGGCAATGAGCAGTTCTTC. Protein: CAWRRGNEQFF.

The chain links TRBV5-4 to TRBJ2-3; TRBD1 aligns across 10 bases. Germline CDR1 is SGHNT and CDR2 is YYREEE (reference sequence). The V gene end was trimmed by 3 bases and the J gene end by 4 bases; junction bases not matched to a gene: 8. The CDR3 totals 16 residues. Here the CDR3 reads CASSSLDRGLADTQYF. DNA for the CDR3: TGTGCCAGCAGCTCACTCGACAGGGGGCTCGCAGATACGCAGTATTTT. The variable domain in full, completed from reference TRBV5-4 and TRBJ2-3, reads ETGVTQSPTHLIKTRGQQVTLRCSSQSGHNTVSWYQQALGQGPQFIFQYYREEENGRGNFPPRFSGLQFPNYSSELNVNALELDDSALYLCASSSLDRGLADTQYFGPGTRLTVL.